The clone carrying this T cell receptor beta chain was found a few times. No antigen is known for it. These data come from a study of T cell repertoires in cytomegalovirus infection. Study at large: Evidence of both CMV infection and a matching HLA type came from public TCR beta signatures.

TCRdb independently ran MiXCR on the reads; one entry per CDR3 protein. The data contain under 250,000 distinct CDR3 sequences, around 6.4% of them singletons. The trim removed 4 bases at V and 9 bases at J, leaving 8 bases unmatched. Germline V lookup: CDR1 SGHTA, CDR2 FQGNSA. The CDR3 extends over 14 amino acids. Study-wide findings and caveats: Of the TCR beta families, the public ones yielded a cumulative frequency that identified carriers of CMV plus the relevant HLA. HLA-C-restricted CMV clonotypes gave the most frequent clonotype in two of eight donors.

Material: PBMCs. The chain links TRBV7-2 to TRBJ2-3; 9 nucleotides agree with TRBD1. This sequence was found in a human donor in good health (CMV status not recorded). Some clones in this sample may be carry-over from other donors' samples. The CDR3 spells CASSWDRVTNTQYF. CDR3 in DNA: TGTGCCAGCAGCTGGGACAGGGTTACAAACACGCAGTATTTT.